Below, 22 T cell receptor beta chains from the same sample are listed, as sequenced in a study of shared clonotypes between healthy human individuals. Produced via immunoSEQ multiplex PCR; TCRdb's table is partial and in-frame only. The table records 2 million to 2.5 million clones, approximately 96% of them present only once. Sequenced material: naive CD4+ T cells sorted from blood. Specified subset: CD45RA+ positively selected. The receptors were sampled from a man aged 18 to 30 in good health.

The chain has TRBV7-2 and TRBJ1-1; 9 bases line up with TRBD1. CDR3 length: 14 amino acids. The V gene's germline CDR1 is SGHTA and CDR2 FQGNSA. With 5 bases clipped from V and 4 bases from J, the junction kept 5 bases outside the gene matches. For the CDR3, the DNA is TGTGCCAGCAGCAACAGGGGGCTTATCACTGAAGCTTTCTTT. It yields the protein CASSNRGLITEAFF.

DNA for the CDR3: TGTGCCAGCAGGGGGGACAGGGATCAGCCCCAGCATTTT. Translation gives CASRGDRDQPQHF. This chain connects TRBV28 to TRBJ1-5; the match to TRBD1 covers 9 bases. V lost 6 bases and J lost 5; bases outside the gene matches: 2. The CDR3 spans 13 residues. CDR1 is MDHEN and CDR2 is SYDVKM in the germline V gene.

The rearrangement joins TRBV6-6 to TRBJ2-7; D is perhaps TRBD1 (5 bases). CDR3 length: 15 residues. Trimming took off 0 bases at V and 6 bases at J, with 15 bases between the two ends. The germline V gene encodes CDR1 MNHNY and CDR2 SVGAGI (reference sequence). For the CDR3, the DNA is TGTGCCAGCAGTTACTCGAGGCAGGGCTCCAGCGAGCAGTACTTC. Translated: CASSYSRQGSSEQYF.

V and J are TRBV19 and TRBJ1-4; tentative D call: TRBD1 (5 bases). Germline assignment: CDR1 LNHDA and CDR2 SQIVND (reference sequence). The CDR3 extends over 18 amino acids. V gave up 4 bases and J gave up 0 bases, with 18 bases separating them. CDR3 nucleotides: TGTGCCAGTAGTACGTTAATGGGGACGGCTGCAACTAATGAAAAACTGTTTTTT. Its protein is CASSTLMGTAATNEKLFF.

This chain connects TRBV30 to TRBJ2-5; the match to TRBD2 covers 12 bases. This CDR3 contains 17 residues. Germline values: CDR1 GTSNPN, CDR2 SVGIG (reference sequence). V dropped 0 bases and J dropped 2; count of bases not matched to a gene: 7. CDR3: CAWSVSRTSGNQETQYF. In nucleotides, the CDR3 is TGTGCCTGGAGTGTAAGCAGGACTAGCGGGAATCAAGAGACCCAGTACTTC.

This clone appeared once. J is TRBJ1-1 and V is TRBV18, with 8 bases aligning to TRBD1. The length of the CDR3 is 14 residues. Germline assignment: CDR1 KGHSH and CDR2 LQKENI. The ends lost 3 bases at V and 5 bases at J; junction bases unmatched: 5. CDR3 sequence reads: CASSPDREGTEAFF. The DNA of the CDR3 is TGTGCCAGCTCACCGGACAGGGAGGGTACTGAAGCTTTCTTT. The variable domain in full, with the rest retrieved from reference TRBV18 and TRBJ1-1, is NAGVMQNPRHLVRRRGQEARLRCSPMKGHSHVYWYRQLPEEGLKFMVYLQKENIIDESGMPKERFSAEFPKEGPSILRIQQVVRGDSAAYFCASSPDREGTEAFFGQGTRLTVV.

On this clone itself: Other DNA sequences within the sample encode an identical CDR3. The chain has TRBV5-1 and TRBJ2-3; 11 bases agree with TRBD2. Trimming at V came to 4 bases and at J to 0 bases, leaving 4 bases not matched to a gene. Germline CDR1 is SGHRS and CDR2 is YFSETQ. The CDR3 has 16 amino acids. CDR3 DNA: TGCGCCAGCAGCCCTGGGACTAGCGGCAGCACAGATACGCAGTATTTT. Its protein is CASSPGTSGSTDTQYF. Full variable domain (missing parts from reference TRBV5-1 and TRBJ2-3): KAGVTQTPRYLIKTRGQQVTLSCSPISGHRSVSWYQQTPGQGLQFLFEYFSETQRNKGNFPGRFSGRQFSNSRSEMNVSTLELGDSALYLCASSPGTSGSTDTQYFGPGTRLTVL.

This clone appeared a single time. V is TRBV7-9 and J is TRBJ2-1; possible D gene TRBD1, 6 bases. V lost 0 bases and J lost 3, with 9 bases in between. The CDR3 runs to 15 residues. Germline CDR1 is SEHNR and CDR2 is FQNEAQ (reference sequence). CDR3 in DNA: TGTGCCAGCAGCTTAGCAGGGACATTCTACAATGAGCAGTTCTTC. Translating gives CASSLAGTFYNEQFF.

This chain joins TRBV7-9 and TRBJ1-2, with a possible D match to TRBD1 (5 bases). The germline V gene encodes CDR1 SEHNR and CDR2 FQNEAQ (reference sequence). The CDR3 length is 16 residues. The ends were cut back, 1 base at V and 4 bases at J, with 16 bases in the middle. The CDR3 DNA reads as TGTGCCAGCAGCTTAGAATTGGCAGGGCTTTCCTATGGCTACACCTTC. Amino acid sequence: CASSLELAGLSYGYTF. The full variable domain, rest sourced from reference TRBV7-9 and TRBJ1-2, is DTGVSQNPRHKITKRGQNVTFRCDPISEHNRLYWYRQTLGQGPEFLTYFQNEAQLEKSRLLSDRFSAERPKGSFSTLEIQRTEQGDSAMYLCASSLELAGLSYGYTFGSGTRLTVV.

The V and J genes are TRBV7-2 and TRBJ2-3; D perhaps matches TRBD2 (5 bases). The CDR3 sequence is 15 residues long. Per germline, CDR1 SGHTA and CDR2 FQGNSA. V was clipped by 0 bases and J by 4 bases, with 11 bases between them. CDR3: CASSLAGVPADTQYF. The DNA for the CDR3 is TGTGCCAGCAGCTTAGCGGGAGTACCGGCAGATACGCAGTATTTT.

This clone came up once. This chain joins TRBV18 and TRBJ1-3; D not resolved. CDR1 KGHSH and CDR2 LQKENI come from the germline V gene. V dropped 1 base and J dropped 0 bases, with 10 bases sitting between them. The CDR3 loop spans 16 amino acids. The CDR3 loop is CASSPQKIDSGNTIYF. Here the CDR3 DNA reads TGTGCCAGCTCACCACAGAAGATAGACTCTGGAAACACCATATATTTT.

The chain links TRBV25-1 to TRBJ1-5; D ambiguous. The CDR3 has 13 residues. The germline V and J ends were trimmed by 5 bases and 9 bases, with 14 bases remaining between them. In germline, CDR1 is MGHDK, CDR2 SYGVNS. CDR3 region: CASSPDERRPQHF. CDR3 nucleotide sequence: TGTGCCAGCAGTCCGGACGAGCGACGGCCCCAGCATTTT.

The chain links TRBV5-1 to TRBJ2-5; 8 bases fit TRBD1. With V trimmed by 5 bases and J by 3 bases, 12 bases remained unmatched. Germline lookup yields CDR1 SGHRS and CDR2 YFSETQ. The length of the CDR3 is 16 residues. The CDR3 nucleotides are TGCGCCAGCAGTCTTCCTAGAGGGACAGGCAAAGAGACCCAGTACTTC. The encoded protein is CASSLPRGTGKETQYF. The full variable domain, in which reference TRBV5-1 and TRBJ2-5 provide the parts outside the CDR3, is KAGVTQTPRYLIKTRGQQVTLSCSPISGHRSVSWYQQTPGQGLQFLFEYFSETQRNKGNFPGRFSGRQFSNSRSEMNVSTLELGDSALYLCASSLPRGTGKETQYFGPGTRLLVL.

CDR3 amino acids: CASREWSTDTQYF. The DNA for the CDR3 is TGTGCCAGCAGGGAGTGGAGCACAGATACGCAGTATTTT. The gene calls are TRBV6-1 and TRBJ2-3, with D uncertain. Deletions cut 6 bases from V and 0 bases from J, with 7 bases between. The CDR3 consists of 13 residues. The germline V gene has CDR1 MNHNS and CDR2 SASEGT.

CDR3: CASSVTGQGMNTEAFF. The CDR3 region has the DNA TGTGCCAGCAGCGTAACCGGACAGGGAATGAACACTGAAGCTTTCTTT. J is TRBJ1-1 and V is TRBV9; 8 positions agree with TRBD1. Looked up from germline, CDR1 is SGDLS and CDR2 is YYNGEE. V was pared by 1 base and J by 0 bases, with 5 bases of the junction left unmatched. CDR3 length equals 16 residues.

The chain is built from TRBV10-3 and TRBJ2-2; no definite D call. Germline lookup yields CDR1 ENHRY and CDR2 SYGVKD. This CDR3 is built from 14 residues. Trimming took 3 bases from V and 3 from J, leaving 8 bases between them. CDR3 residues: CAISDLKHTGELFF. CDR3 bases: TGTGCCATCAGTGACCTTAAGCACACCGGGGAGCTGTTTTTT.

The chain employs TRBV5-4 and TRBJ1-1; the D gene is possibly TRBD1 (5 bases). Trimming cost V 4 bases and J 2 bases, with 18 bases left between them. The CDR3 runs 16 residues. Germline CDR1 and CDR2: SGHNT and YYREEE (reference sequence). CDR3 loop: CASSPTTGTINTEAFF. The CDR3, as DNA: TGTGCCAGCAGCCCGACAACGGGGACCATTAACACTGAAGCTTTCTTT.

The V gene is TRBV2, the J gene TRBJ2-1; tentatively, D is TRBD1 or TRBD2 (5 bases each). This CDR3 is built from 11 residues. V lost 2 bases and J 14 bases, leaving 10 bases between the germline ends. Germline V CDR1 and CDR2: SNHLY, FYNNEI. In DNA form, the CDR3 reads TGTGCCAGCAGTGAAATGGGACCCGAGTTCTTC. Its translation: CASSEMGPEFF.

This chain joins TRBV27 and TRBJ2-3, with D tentatively TRBD2 (6 bases). The germline V and J ends were trimmed by 6 bases and 2 bases, with 15 bases remaining between them. The CDR3 extends over 15 amino acids. Per the germline V gene, CDR1 is MNHEY and CDR2 is SMNVEV (reference sequence). The CDR3 DNA follows: TGTGCCAGCAGCGACACCGGGAGCCACACAGATACGCAGTATTTT. It codes for CASSDTGSHTDTQYF.

The chain is built from TRBV28 and TRBJ2-5; 7 bases line up with TRBD1. CDR3 length: 15 residues. From germline, CDR1 is MDHEN and CDR2 SYDVKM. Losses at the gene ends were 6 bases for V and 1 base for J; bases not matched to a gene: 8. Here the CDR3 reads CASSMRGQLQETQYF. The CDR3, as DNA: TGTGCCAGCAGCATGAGGGGACAGCTCCAAGAGACCCAGTACTTC. Based on the CDR3 plus reference TRBV28 and TRBJ2-5, the full variable domain is DVKVTQSSRYLVKRTGEKVFLECVQDMDHENMFWYRQDPGLGLRLIYFSYDVKMKEKGDIPEGYSVSREKKERFSLILESASTNQTSMYLCASSMRGQLQETQYFGPGTRLLVL.

The chain couples TRBV2 to TRBJ2-1, with a weak D call TRBD2 (5 bases). Per germline, CDR1 SNHLY and CDR2 FYNNEI. V was clipped by 11 bases and J by 10 bases, with 18 bases between them. There are 12 residues in the CDR3. This CDR3 reads CAGATSSREQFF. CDR3 DNA: TGTGCCGGTGCTACTAGTTCTCGGGAGCAGTTCTTC.

The gene calls are TRBV9 and TRBJ2-1; 12 nucleotides match TRBD2. CDR1 is SGDLS and CDR2 is YYNGEE in the germline V gene. J gave up 7 bases and V 4 bases, and 9 bases lay outside the gene matches. This CDR3 spans 16 amino acids. Written as DNA, the CDR3 is TGTGCCAGCAGCCACCGACTAGCGGGAGAAGGTAATGAGCAGTTCTTC. Translated, it gives CASSHRLAGEGNEQFF.